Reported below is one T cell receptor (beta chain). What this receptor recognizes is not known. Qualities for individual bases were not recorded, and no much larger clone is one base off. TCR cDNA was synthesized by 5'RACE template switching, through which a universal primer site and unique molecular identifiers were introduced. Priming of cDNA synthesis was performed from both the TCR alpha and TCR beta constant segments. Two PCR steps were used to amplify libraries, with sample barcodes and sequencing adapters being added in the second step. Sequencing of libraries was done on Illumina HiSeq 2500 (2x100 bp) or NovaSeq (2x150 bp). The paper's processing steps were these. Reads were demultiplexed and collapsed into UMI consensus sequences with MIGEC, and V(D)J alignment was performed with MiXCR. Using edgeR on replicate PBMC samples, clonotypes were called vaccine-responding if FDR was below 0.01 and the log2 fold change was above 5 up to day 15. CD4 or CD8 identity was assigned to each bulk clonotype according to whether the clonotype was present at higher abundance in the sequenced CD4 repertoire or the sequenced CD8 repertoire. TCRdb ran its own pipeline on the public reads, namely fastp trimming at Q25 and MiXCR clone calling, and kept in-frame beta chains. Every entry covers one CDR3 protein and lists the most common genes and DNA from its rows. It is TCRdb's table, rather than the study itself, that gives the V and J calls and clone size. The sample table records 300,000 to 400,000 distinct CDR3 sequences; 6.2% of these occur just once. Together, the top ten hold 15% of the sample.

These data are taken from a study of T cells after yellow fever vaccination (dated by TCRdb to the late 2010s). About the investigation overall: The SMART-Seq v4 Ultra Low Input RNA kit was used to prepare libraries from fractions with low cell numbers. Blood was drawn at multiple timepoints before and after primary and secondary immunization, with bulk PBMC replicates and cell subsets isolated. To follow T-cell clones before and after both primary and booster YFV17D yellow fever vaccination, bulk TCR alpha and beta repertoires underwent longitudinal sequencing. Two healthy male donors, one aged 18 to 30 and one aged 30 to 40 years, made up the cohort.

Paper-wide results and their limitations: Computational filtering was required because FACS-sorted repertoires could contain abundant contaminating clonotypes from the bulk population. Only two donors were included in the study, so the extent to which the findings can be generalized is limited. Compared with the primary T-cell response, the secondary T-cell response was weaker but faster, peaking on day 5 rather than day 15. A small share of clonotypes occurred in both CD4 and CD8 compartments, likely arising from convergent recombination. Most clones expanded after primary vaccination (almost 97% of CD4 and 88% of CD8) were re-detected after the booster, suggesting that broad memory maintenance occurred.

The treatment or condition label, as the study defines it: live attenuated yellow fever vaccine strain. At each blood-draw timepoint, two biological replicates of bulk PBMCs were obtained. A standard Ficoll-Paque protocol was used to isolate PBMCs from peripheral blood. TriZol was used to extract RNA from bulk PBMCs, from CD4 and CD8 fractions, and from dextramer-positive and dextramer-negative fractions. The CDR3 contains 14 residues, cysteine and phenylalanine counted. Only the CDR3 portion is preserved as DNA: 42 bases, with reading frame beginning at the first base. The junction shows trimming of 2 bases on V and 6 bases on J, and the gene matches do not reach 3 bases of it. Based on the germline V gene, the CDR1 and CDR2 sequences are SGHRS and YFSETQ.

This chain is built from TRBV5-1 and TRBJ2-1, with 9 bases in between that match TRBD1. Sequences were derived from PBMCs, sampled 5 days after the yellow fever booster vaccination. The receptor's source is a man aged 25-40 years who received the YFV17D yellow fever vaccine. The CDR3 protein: CASSLSGQGNEQFF. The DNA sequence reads TGCGCCAGCAGCTTATCGGGACAGGGCAATGAGCAGTTCTTC.